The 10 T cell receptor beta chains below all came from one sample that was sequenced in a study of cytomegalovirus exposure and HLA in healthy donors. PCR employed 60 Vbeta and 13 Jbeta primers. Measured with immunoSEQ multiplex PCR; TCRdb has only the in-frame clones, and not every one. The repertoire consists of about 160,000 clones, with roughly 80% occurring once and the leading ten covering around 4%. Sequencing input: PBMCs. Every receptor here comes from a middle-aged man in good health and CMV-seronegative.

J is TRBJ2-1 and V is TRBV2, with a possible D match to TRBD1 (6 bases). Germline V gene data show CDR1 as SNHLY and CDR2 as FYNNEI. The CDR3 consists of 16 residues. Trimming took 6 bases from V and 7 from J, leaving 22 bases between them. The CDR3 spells CASSKPRDTLGNEQFF. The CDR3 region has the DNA TGTGCCAGCAGCAAACCCCGGGACACCCTTGGGAATGAGCAGTTCTTC.

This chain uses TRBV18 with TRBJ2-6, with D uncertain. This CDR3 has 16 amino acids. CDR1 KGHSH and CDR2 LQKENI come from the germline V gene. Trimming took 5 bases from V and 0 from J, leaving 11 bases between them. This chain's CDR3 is CASSSQVTSGANVLTF. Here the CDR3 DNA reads TGTGCCAGCTCATCTCAGGTTACCTCTGGGGCCAACGTCCTGACTTTC.

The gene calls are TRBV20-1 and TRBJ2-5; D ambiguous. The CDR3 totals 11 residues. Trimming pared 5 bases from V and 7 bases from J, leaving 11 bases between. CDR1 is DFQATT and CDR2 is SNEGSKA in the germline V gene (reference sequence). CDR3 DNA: TGCAGTGCTCACAAGGTAGCGACCCAGTACTTC. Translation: CSAHKVATQYF.

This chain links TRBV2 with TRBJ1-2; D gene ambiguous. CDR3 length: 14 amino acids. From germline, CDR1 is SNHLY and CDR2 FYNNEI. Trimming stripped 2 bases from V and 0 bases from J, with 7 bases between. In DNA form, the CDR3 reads TGTGCCAGCAGTGAAATGGCAGCTAACTATGGCTACACCTTC. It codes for CASSEMAANYGYTF.

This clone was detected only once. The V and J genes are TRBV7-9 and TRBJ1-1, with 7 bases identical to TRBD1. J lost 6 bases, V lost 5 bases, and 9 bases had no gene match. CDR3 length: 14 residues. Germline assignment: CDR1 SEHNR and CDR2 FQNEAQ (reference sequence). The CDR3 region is CASSPTGEGAEAFF. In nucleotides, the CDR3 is TGTGCCAGCAGCCCAACAGGGGAAGGAGCTGAAGCTTTCTTT.

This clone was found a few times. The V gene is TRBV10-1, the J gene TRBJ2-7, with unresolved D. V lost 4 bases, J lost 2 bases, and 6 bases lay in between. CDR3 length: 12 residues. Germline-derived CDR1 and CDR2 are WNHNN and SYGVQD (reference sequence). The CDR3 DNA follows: TGCGCCAGCAGTGTAAATACCTACGAGCAGTACTTC. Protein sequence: CASSVNTYEQYF.

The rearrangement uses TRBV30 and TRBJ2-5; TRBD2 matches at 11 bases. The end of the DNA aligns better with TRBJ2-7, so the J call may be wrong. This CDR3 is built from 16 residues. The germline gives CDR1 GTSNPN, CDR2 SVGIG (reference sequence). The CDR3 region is CAWSVRLAGTPYEQYF. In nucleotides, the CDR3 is TGTGCCTGGAGTGTACGACTAGCGGGGACCCCCTACGAGCAGTACTTC.

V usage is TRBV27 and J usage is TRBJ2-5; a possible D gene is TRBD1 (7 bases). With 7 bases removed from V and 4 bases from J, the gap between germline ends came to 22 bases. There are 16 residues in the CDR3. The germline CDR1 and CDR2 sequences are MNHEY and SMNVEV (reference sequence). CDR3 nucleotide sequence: TGTGCCAGCAATCCCTTAAGCGGGTCAGGGGGAGAGACCCAGTACTTC. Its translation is CASNPLSGSGGETQYF.

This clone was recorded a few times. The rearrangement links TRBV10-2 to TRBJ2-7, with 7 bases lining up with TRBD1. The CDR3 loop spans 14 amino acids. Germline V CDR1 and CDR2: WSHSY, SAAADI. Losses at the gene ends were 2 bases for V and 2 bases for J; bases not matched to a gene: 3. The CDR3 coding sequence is TGCGCCAGCAGTGAGGCAGGGGGACCCTACGAGCAGTACTTC. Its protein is CASSEAGGPYEQYF.

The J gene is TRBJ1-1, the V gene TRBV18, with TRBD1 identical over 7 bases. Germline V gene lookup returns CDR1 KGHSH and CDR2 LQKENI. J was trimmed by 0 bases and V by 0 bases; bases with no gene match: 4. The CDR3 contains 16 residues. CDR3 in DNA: TGTGCCAGCTCACCACCGGGACAGTACATGAACACTGAAGCTTTCTTT. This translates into CASSPPGQYMNTEAFF.